The 16 T cell receptor beta chains given below trace back to one sample, sequenced in a study of cytomegalovirus exposure and HLA in healthy donors. PCR used 60 Vbeta primers and 13 Jbeta primers. Here immunoSEQ multiplex PCR was the method, and the copy in TCRdb shows in-frame clones only, minus some. In the table there are over 95,000 clones, 82% of which are singletons. The sequencing input was PBMCs. The receptors stem from a young woman in good health and CMV-seronegative.

In its sample, this clone was seen once. The chain is built from TRBV18 and TRBJ1-6; 8 bases agree with TRBD1. Trimming at V came to 3 bases and at J to 5 bases, leaving 3 bases not matched to a gene. The germline gives CDR1 KGHSH, CDR2 LQKENI. The CDR3 covers 15 residues. DNA for the CDR3: TGTGCCAGCTCACCGCGACAGGGGAATAATTCACCCCTCCACTTT. Protein product: CASSPRQGNNSPLHF.

This clone was seen only once. The chain employs TRBV6-1 and TRBJ1-5; 10 nucleotides align to TRBD1. V lost 4 bases, J lost 6 bases, and 3 bases stayed unmatched. The CDR3 loop spans 14 amino acids. CDR1 and CDR2 (germline): MNHNS, SASEGT. The CDR3 nucleotides are TGTGCCAGCAGTGTAGGACAGGGGGTTCAGCCCCAGCATTTT. Translating gives CASSVGQGVQPQHF.

The V call is TRBV27, the J call TRBJ1-2, with a tentative D call TRBD1 (5 bases). Germline lookup yields CDR1 MNHEY and CDR2 SMNVEV (reference sequence). The CDR3 consists of 13 residues. The germline V and J ends were trimmed by 9 bases and 2 bases, with 13 bases remaining between them. The CDR3, as DNA: TGTGCCAGTAGATCTAAGGGGAACTATGGCTACACCTTC. Translating gives CASRSKGNYGYTF.

This clone appeared a single time. V gene TRBV28 combines with J gene TRBJ1-5, with D possibly matching TRBD1 (5 bases). V lost 2 bases and J 3 bases, leaving 11 bases between the germline ends. The CDR3 contains 15 residues. CDR1 and CDR2 (germline): MDHEN, SYDVKM. This chain's CDR3 is CASSLQGGYNQPQHF. The CDR3, as DNA: TGTGCCAGCAGTTTACAGGGAGGCTACAATCAGCCCCAGCATTTT.

The chain employs TRBV5-1 and TRBJ2-7, with 7 positions matching TRBD1. The CDR3 is 12 amino acids. V lost 2 bases and J lost 5; bases outside the gene matches: 1. Germline lookup yields CDR1 SGHRS and CDR2 YFSETQ. In nucleotides, the CDR3 is TGCGCCAGCAGCTTAACAGGGGACGAGCAGTACTTC. This sequence encodes CASSLTGDEQYF.

CDR3 in amino acids: CASSQGQGIAKNIQYF. Here the CDR3 DNA reads TGTGCCAGCAGCCAAGGACAGGGGATAGCCAAAAACATTCAGTACTTC. This chain joins TRBV5-8 and TRBJ2-4, with 9 bases matching TRBD1. CDR1 is SGHTS, CDR2 YDEGEE, per germline. J lost 0 bases, V lost 4 bases, and 5 bases had no gene match. This CDR3 spans 16 amino acids.

This chain links TRBV6-1 with TRBJ2-3; D is ambiguous. Between the trimmed V and J ends, which lost 2 bases and 0 bases, there was a span of 9 bases. Germline V lookup: CDR1 MNHNS, CDR2 SASEGT. The CDR3 covers 15 residues. As DNA, the CDR3 is TGTGCCAGCAGTGAATCCATTACTAGCACAGATACGCAGTATTTT. Translating it yields CASSESITSTDTQYF.

The V call is TRBV19, the J call TRBJ2-7; D call uncertain. The length of the CDR3 is 16 residues. The ends were cut back, 3 bases at V and 3 bases at J, with 18 bases in the middle. From germline, CDR1 is LNHDA and CDR2 SQIVND (reference sequence). The CDR3 loop reads CASSIWYSTKDYEQYF. CDR3 DNA sequence: TGTGCCAGTAGTATCTGGTACAGCACGAAGGACTACGAGCAGTACTTC.

The gene calls are TRBV14 and TRBJ1-1; 10 bases match TRBD1. This CDR3 spans 17 amino acids. Germline CDR1 and CDR2: SGHDN and FVKESK. The ends lost 1 base at V and 5 bases at J; junction bases unmatched: 10. The CDR3: CASSQGGQGGVLTEAFF. DNA of the CDR3: TGTGCCAGCAGCCAAGGTGGACAGGGGGGGGTATTAACTGAAGCTTTCTTT.

This chain uses TRBV19 with TRBJ1-1; D ambiguous. The germline V and J ends were trimmed by 3 bases and 1 base, with 12 bases remaining between them. The CDR3 totals 15 residues. CDR1 and CDR2 (germline): LNHDA, SQIVND (reference sequence). CDR3 protein: CASSMYGLGNTEAFF. CDR3 coding DNA: TGTGCCAGTAGTATGTACGGTCTAGGGAACACTGAAGCTTTCTTT.

Points on this clone: Mismatch with germline at one junction end may stem from a read error. The chain is built from TRBV4-1 and TRBJ2-5; D is undetermined. CDR3 length: 14 amino acids. Germline V gene lookup returns CDR1 MGHRA and CDR2 YSYEKL. CDR3 amino acids: CASGQERVQETQYF. The CDR3 nucleotides read TGCGCCAGCGGCCAAGAACGGGTTCAAGAGACCCAGTACTTC.

This chain links TRBV10-2 with TRBJ1-2; 7 nucleotides match TRBD1. The junction had 6 bases not matched to a gene; V was cut back by 5 bases and J by 9 bases. This CDR3 comprises 12 residues. CDR1 is WSHSY, CDR2 SAAADI, per germline. DNA of the CDR3: TGCGCCAGCAGTCAGACAGGGTCGAGCTACACCTTC. It specifies CASSQTGSSYTF.

The chain has TRBV7-9 and TRBJ2-1, with 11 nucleotides matching TRBD2. This CDR3 has 13 residues. With 9 bases clipped from V and 10 bases from J, the junction kept 8 bases outside the gene matches. The germline V gene encodes CDR1 SEHNR and CDR2 FQNEAQ (reference sequence). The CDR3 nucleotides read TGTGCCAGTGAACTAGCGGGAGAATGGGAGCAGTTCTTC. This encodes CASELAGEWEQFF. Using reference TRBV7-9 and TRBJ2-1 for the parts outside the CDR3, the full variable domain is DTGVSQNPRHKITKRGQNVTFRCDPISEHNRLYWYRQTLGQGPEFLTYFQNEAQLEKSRLLSDRFSAERPKGSFSTLEIQRTEQGDSAMYLCASELAGEWEQFFGPGTRLTVL.

The chain combines TRBV2 with TRBJ2-2, with 8 bases identical to TRBD1. From germline, CDR1 is SNHLY and CDR2 FYNNEI. CDR3 length: 16 residues. Germline trimming cut 5 bases from V and 4 bases from J; bases unmatched to any gene: 9. The chain's CDR3 is CASSNSQGAGTGELFF. Here the CDR3 DNA reads TGTGCCAGCAGTAATTCGCAGGGGGCTGGCACCGGGGAGCTGTTTTTT.

This chain links TRBV15 with TRBJ1-3; D is possibly TRBD1 (6 bases). V lost 0 bases to trimming and J lost 5 bases, with 17 bases between them. CDR3 length: 17 residues. Per the germline V gene, CDR1 is LNHNV and CDR2 is YYDKDF (reference sequence). The CDR3 region has the DNA TGTGCCACCAGCAGAGATCAGGGGTTGGGGGTCAGAAACACCATATATTTT. This encodes CATSRDQGLGVRNTIYF. The full variable domain, with the rest looked up from reference TRBV15 and TRBJ1-3, is DAMVIQNPRYQVTQFGKPVTLSCSQTLNHNVMYWYQQKSSQAPKLLFHYYDKDFNNEADTPDNFQSRRPNTSFCFLDIRSPGLGDTAMYLCATSRDQGLGVRNTIYFGEGSWLTVV.

This chain joins TRBV29-1 and TRBJ2-7; 7 nucleotides match TRBD1. This CDR3 region has 13 residues. With V trimmed by 1 base and J by 3 bases, 3 bases remained unmatched. Germline assignment: CDR1 SQVTM and CDR2 ANQGSEA. The CDR3 sequence: CSVEATGSYEQYF. CDR3 DNA: TGCAGCGTTGAAGCGACAGGGAGCTACGAGCAGTACTTC.